The source of this TCR beta chain is a study of cytomegalovirus exposure and HLA in healthy donors. General study results and limits: Generally TCR sequences proved uncommon, though certain public TCRs appeared in numerous donors. The productive fraction for most TCR beta V segments was about 87% or about 30% in an earlier analysis.

This CDR3 contains 14 residues. Germline trimming cut 5 bases from V and 6 bases from J; bases unmatched to any gene: 7. CDR1 SGHTA and CDR2 FQGTGA come from the germline V gene. The PCR made use of 60 Vbeta and 13 Jbeta primers. Sequenced by immunoSEQ multiplex PCR; TCRdb stores in-frame clones only, minus some. The sample records about 120,000 clones, approximately 76% being singletons. In regard to this clone: Its target is unknown.

Sequencing used PBMCs. This receptor was taken from a man aged 55 to 70 in good health and CMV-seropositive. This sequence joins TRBV7-3 and TRBJ2-1, with TRBD1 matching over 7 bases. The CDR3 DNA reads as TGTGCCAGCAGCCAAGGGGGCACTCGCAATGAGCAGTTCTTC. This sequence encodes CASSQGGTRNEQFF. Using reference TRBV7-3 and TRBJ2-1 for the parts outside the CDR3, the full variable domain is GAGVSQTPSNKVTEKGKYVELRCDPISGHTALYWYRQSLGQGPEFLIYFQGTGAADDSGLPNDRFFAVRPEGSVSTLKIQRTERGDSAVYLCASSQGGTRNEQFFGPGTRLTVL.